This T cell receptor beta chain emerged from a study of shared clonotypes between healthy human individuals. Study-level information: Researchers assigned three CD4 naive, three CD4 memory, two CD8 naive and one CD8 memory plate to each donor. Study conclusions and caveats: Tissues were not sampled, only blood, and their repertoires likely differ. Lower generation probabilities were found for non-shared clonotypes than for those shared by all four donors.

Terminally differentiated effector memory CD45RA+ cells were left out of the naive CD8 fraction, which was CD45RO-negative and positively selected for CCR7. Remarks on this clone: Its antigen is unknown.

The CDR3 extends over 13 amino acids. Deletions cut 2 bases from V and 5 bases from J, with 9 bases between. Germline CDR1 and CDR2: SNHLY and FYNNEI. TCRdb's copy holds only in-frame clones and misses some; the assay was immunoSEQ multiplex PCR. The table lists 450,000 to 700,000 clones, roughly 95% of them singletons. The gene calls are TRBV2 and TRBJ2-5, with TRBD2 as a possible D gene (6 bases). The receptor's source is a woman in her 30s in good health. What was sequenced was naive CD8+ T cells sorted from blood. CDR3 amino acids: CASSELAVETQYF. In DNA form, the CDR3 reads TGTGCCAGCAGTGAATTAGCGGTGGAGACCCAGTACTTC.